This entry lists 10 T cell receptor beta chains sequenced from one sample in a study of T cells in Graves' hyperthyroidism and ophthalmopathy (dated by TCRdb to between 2018 and 2020). Library method: multiplex PCR. Sequenced on an Illumina HiSeq 2000. Amplification of TCR beta CDR3 regions was carried out from RNA transcripts. The first round of RT-PCR for the TCR CDR3 was performed with the HTBI primer set and the Qiagen OneStep RT-PCR kit. TCRdb applied fastp at Q25 and MiXCR to the public reads, then kept only in-frame beta chains. Here each entry gathers all rows of one CDR3 protein and keeps the most common genes and DNA. This sample gives about 560,000 distinct CDR3 sequences in total; under 60% of them show up just once. 8.2% of the sample is held by the ten biggest clonotypes. The material sequenced was peripheral blood or thyroid tissue (not recorded which). These receptors came from a woman aged 18-30 years with Graves' hyperthyroidism. Donor details come from another sample of the same person, matched by shared clones.

The rearrangement uses TRBV25-1 and TRBJ2-2; 11 bases match TRBD2. J was trimmed by 6 bases and V by 0 bases; bases with no gene match: 9. CDR1 is MGHDK and CDR2 is SYGVNS in the germline V gene. The CDR3 is made up of 18 amino acids. CDR3 nucleotide sequence: TGTGCCAGCAGTGAATACTCACTAGCGGGAGACGTGGCCGGGGAGCTGTTTTTT. Translated: CASSEYSLAGDVAGELFF.

This clonotype has ten or more counts. Compared with germline, one end of the junction differs, possibly owing to a read error. The chain uses TRBV7-7 and TRBJ2-7; 13 positions agree with TRBD2. Germline V gene sequence: CDR1 SSHAT, CDR2 FNYEAQ (reference sequence). The CDR3 consists of 13 residues. The CDR3 reads CASSWGLAGEQYF. The CDR3 region has the DNA TGTGCTAGCAGCTGGGGACTAGCGGGGGAGCAGTACTTC. Combining the CDR3 with reference TRBV7-7 and TRBJ2-7 gives the whole variable domain GAGVSQSPRYKVTKRGQDVTLRCDPISSHATLYWYQQALGQGPEFLTYFNYEAQPDKSGLPSDRFSAERPEGSISTLTIQRTEQRDSAMYRCASSWGLAGEQYFGPGTRLTVT.

On this clonotype: Germline and junction disagree at one end, which may indicate a read error. The V call is TRBV9, the J call TRBJ1-2; 8 nucleotides agree with TRBD1. Germline V CDR1 and CDR2: SGDLS, YYNGEE. The CDR3 runs to 16 residues. The CDR3 coding sequence is TGCGCCAGCAGCCAAGAGTGGACAGGGCCTAACTATGGCTACACCTTC. It encodes CASSQEWTGPNYGYTF.

The sample holds one count of this clonotype. CDR3 residues: CATSSEDTNQPQHF. CDR3 nucleotides: TGTGCCACCAGCAGTGAGGACACCAATCAGCCCCAGCATTTT. This chain uses TRBV15 with TRBJ1-5; D is possibly TRBD1 (5 bases). Germline lookup yields CDR1 LNHNV and CDR2 YYDKDF (reference sequence). The CDR3 spans 14 residues. V was cut by 3 bases and J by 3 bases, with 9 bases left in between. Variable domain in full (rest from reference TRBV15 and TRBJ1-5): DAMVIQNPRYQVTQFGKPVTLSCSQTLNHNVMYWYQQKSSQAPKLLFHYYDKDFNNEADTPDNFQSRRPNTSFCFLDIRSPGLGDTAMYLCATSSEDTNQPQHFGDGTRLSIL.

Comment on this clonotype: A much bigger clone sits one base away, suggesting this may be a read error. V usage is TRBV10-2 and J usage is TRBJ1-2, with D possibly TRBD1 on 5 matching bases. Trimming took 3 bases from V and 6 from J, leaving 17 bases between them. This CDR3 region has 15 residues. CDR1 WSHSY and CDR2 SAAADI come from the germline V gene. The CDR3 sequence: CASSDRQGLVDGYTF. CDR3 DNA sequence: TGCGCCAGCAGTGATCGGCAGGGTCTGGTAGATGGCTACACCTTC.

Of note for this clonotype: A read error may account for a junction end that differs from germline. This rearrangement joins TRBV10-2 to TRBJ1-2, with no clear D. CDR1 and CDR2 (germline): WSHSY, SAAADI. The CDR3 extends over 13 amino acids. The CDR3 region has the DNA TGTGCCAGCAGCCAAGATAGAGGATCTGGTTACACCTTC. This encodes CASSQDRGSGYTF.

The chain links TRBV7-9 to TRBJ1-2; 10 bases align to TRBD1. Germline lookup yields CDR1 SEHNR and CDR2 FQNEAQ (reference sequence). Trimming took 5 bases from V and 4 from J; bases not matched to a gene: 4. This CDR3 is built from 14 residues. The CDR3, as DNA: TGTGCCAGCAGCGACCGGGACAGGGGCTATGGCTACACCTTC. This encodes CASSDRDRGYGYTF.

V usage is TRBV20-1 and J usage is TRBJ1-2; D possibly corresponds to TRBD1 (6 bases). Germline lookup yields CDR1 DFQATT and CDR2 SNEGSKA (reference sequence). Trimming took off 2 bases at V and 3 bases at J, with 16 bases between the two ends. This CDR3 has 15 amino acids. The CDR3 region has the DNA TGCAGTGCTAGAAACAGGGTTTCGTCGCACTATGGCTACACCTTC. Translating it yields CSARNRVSSHYGYTF.

This clonotype was counted only a few times. This chain uses TRBV5-1 with TRBJ2-5, with no clear D. Germline CDR1 SGHRS, CDR2 YFSETQ. V gave up 0 bases and J gave up 2 bases, with 11 bases separating them. The CDR3 contains 15 residues. Written as DNA, the CDR3 is TGCGCCAGCAGCTTGGAGGCCCAGCAGCAAGAGACCCAGTACTTC. It translates to CASSLEAQQQETQYF.

This chain uses TRBV25-1 with TRBJ2-7; TRBD2 is a possible D gene (6 bases). Between the trimmed V and J ends, which lost 2 bases and 1 base, there was a span of 12 bases. CDR3 length: 15 amino acids. The V gene's germline CDR1 is MGHDK and CDR2 SYGVNS. CDR3 sequence: CASSEGSGHSYEQYF. The DNA for the CDR3 is TGTGCCAGCAGTGAAGGTAGCGGCCATTCCTACGAGCAGTACTTC.